The rows below give T cell receptor beta chains drawn from one sample of a study of T cells in Graves' hyperthyroidism and ophthalmopathy. One entry per CDR3 protein, called by TCRdb with MiXCR from the multiplex PCR reads. The sample lists more than 300,000 distinct CDR3 sequences, approximately 13% occurring once. Sequenced material: blood. The receptors originated from a woman under 30 with Graves' hyperthyroidism. The CDR3 runs from the conserved cysteine through the conserved F or W. The D gene is left open where the match is weak. Some rows have no size entry. The others give once, few or many, or a class for an expanded clone.

j_gene | abundance | v_gene | len | d_gene | CDR3nt | CDR3aa
TRBJ2-3 | few | TRBV5-6 | 17 | TRBD2 | TGTGCCAGCAGCTCGGGGATGGCGGGAGGAGCACATGATACGCAGTATTTT | CASSSGMAGGAHDTQYF
TRBJ2-1 | many | TRBV12-3/TRBV12-4 | 15 | TRBD2 | TGTGCCAGCAGTCCGCGGGAGGGAGGTTACAATGAGCAGTTCTTC | CASSPREGGYNEQFF
TRBJ2-5 | many | TRBV3-1 | 18 | TRBD2 | TGTGCCAGCAGCCAAGTGGGACTAGCGGGCCCTCGGGGGAAGACCCAGTACTTC | CASSQVGLAGPRGKTQYF
TRBJ2-3 | many | TRBV24-1 | 19 | TRBD2 | TGTGCCACCAGTGATTTGTCTGGTACTAGCGGGAGGGCCAAAGATACGCAGTATTTT | CATSDLSGTSGRAKDTQYF
TRBJ1-2 | NA | TRBV19 | 12 | NA | TGTGCCAGTGCCCGAACCCTATATGGCTACACCTTC | CASARTLYGYTF
TRBJ2-2 | NA | TRBV27 | 12 | NA | TGTGCCAGCAGGCCGATAGCCAGGGAGCTGTTTTTT | CASRPIARELFF
TRBJ2-5 | many | TRBV13 | 14 | NA | TGTGCCAGCAGCTTCTCCGGGACTGGGGAGACCCAGTACTTC | CASSFSGTGETQYF
TRBJ2-1 | many | TRBV28 | 14 | TRBD1 | TGTGCCAGCAGAGAGGGGGACAGACACAATGAGCAGTTCTTC | CASREGDRHNEQFF
TRBJ1-4 | NA | TRBV28 | 14 | TRBD1 | TGTGCCAGCAGACCCGGGACAGGGGATGAAAAACTGTTTTTT | CASRPGTGDEKLFF
TRBJ1-1 | NA | TRBV4-2 | 15 | NA | TGTGCCAGCAGCCCAGGGGCCAGGACGAACACTGAAGCTTTCTTT | CASSPGARTNTEAFF
TRBJ2-3 | many | TRBV28 | 11 | TRBD2 | TGTGCCAGCCTGGGAGGGATAGAGCAGTATTTT | CASLGGIEQYF
TRBJ1-1 | NA | TRBV3-1 | 15 | NA | TGTGCCAGCAGCCCCTTTGAGGGGCGTAACACTGAAGCTTTCTTT | CASSPFEGRNTEAFF
TRBJ1-6 | many | TRBV9 | 16 | NA | TGTGCCAGCAGCGTAGGTAGGAGGGCCGCTAATTCACCCCTCCACTTT | CASSVGRRAANSPLHF
TRBJ2-2 | many | TRBV24-1 | 14 | NA | TGTGCCACCAGTGATTTCCAATCCACCGGGGAGCTGTTTTTT | CATSDFQSTGELFF
TRBJ2-5 | many | TRBV12-3/TRBV12-4 | 13 | NA | TGTGCCAGCAGTTTTCGGCAGCAAGAGACCCAGTACTTC | CASSFRQQETQYF
TRBJ2-5 | many | TRBV20-1 | 15 | NA | TGCAGTGCTAGAGACCCAGGGGAGCCCCAAGAGACCCAGTACTTC | CSARDPGEPQETQYF
TRBJ2-5 | NA | TRBV4-2 | 15 | TRBD2 | TGTGCCAGCAGCTGGACTAGCGGGGGACGGGAGACCCAGTACTTC | CASSWTSGGRETQYF
TRBJ1-3 | few | TRBV15 | 15 | NA | TGTGCCACCAGCAGAGATTATTCAGGTGGAAACACCATATATTTT | CATSRDYSGGNTIYF
TRBJ2-5 | NA | TRBV7-2 | 16 | TRBD2 | TGTGCCAGCACCAGCGGGACTAGCGGGAAGGGGGAGACCCAGTACTTC | CASTSGTSGKGETQYF
TRBJ2-7 | many | TRBV7-3 | 19 | NA | TGTGCCAGCTTCGGGGTCGGGACTCTCGGCCCGATAGTGTCCTACGAGCAGTACTTC | CASFGVGTLGPIVSYEQYF
TRBJ2-2 | NA | TRBV27 | 16 | TRBD1 | TGTGCCAGCAGCTCGGGACAGGGCGCGAACACCGGGGAGCTGTTTTTT | CASSSGQGANTGELFF
TRBJ2-3 | NA | TRBV5-4 | 17 | TRBD2 | TGTGCCAGCAGCTTGGTGTCTCTGACTAGCGGCACAGATACGCAGTATTTT | CASSLVSLTSGTDTQYF
TRBJ2-7 | NA | TRBV5-1 | 14 | NA | TGCGCCAGCAGCCCGTCGACAGGCCCCTACGAGCAGTACTTC | CASSPSTGPYEQYF
TRBJ1-6 | few | TRBV19 | 15 | NA | TGTGCCAGTAGTATGTTCAGGACGGCAAATTCACCCCTCCACTTT | CASSMFRTANSPLHF
TRBJ2-1 | many | TRBV29-1 | 14 | TRBD1 | TGCAGCGTCTCCGGGACAGGGGTCTACAATGAGCAGTTCTTC | CSVSGTGVYNEQFF
TRBJ1-5 | few | TRBV19 | 13 | NA | TGTGCCAGTAATTGGGTCAGCAATCAGCCCCAGCATTTT | CASNWVSNQPQHF
TRBJ1-1 | many | TRBV30 | 15 | NA | TGTGCCTGGAGACGGTCAGCAACATCGGGCACTGAAGCTTTCTTT | CAWRRSATSGTEAFF
TRBJ1-5 | NA | TRBV6-2/TRBV6-3 | 16 | TRBD1 | TGTGCCAGCAGTATAGGGGGGACAGATAGCAATCAGCCCCAGCATTTT | CASSIGGTDSNQPQHF
TRBJ1-2 | few | TRBV7-3 | 14 | NA | TGTGCCAGCAGCCCCCGGAGGGGGGACTATGGCTACACCTTC | CASSPRRGDYGYTF
TRBJ2-2 | many | TRBV30 | 12 | NA | TGTGCCTGGAGTCCAACGGTCGGGGAGCTGTTTTTT | CAWSPTVGELFF
TRBJ1-1 | many | TRBV20-1 | 12 | NA | TGCAGTGCTAGAGATGTGCCAGCTGAAGCTTTCTTT | CSARDVPAEAFF
TRBJ1-5 | many | TRBV7-9 | 12 | NA | TGTGCCAGCAGCTTGGACCATCAGCCCCAGCATTTT | CASSLDHQPQHF
TRBJ1-1 | many | TRBV20-1 | 14 | TRBD1 | TGCAGTGCTAGACGGGGGACAGTCGACGCTGAAGCTTTCTTT | CSARRGTVDAEAFF
TRBJ2-7 | NA | TRBV7-3 | 15 | NA | TGTGCCAGCTCTAGCCACAGGGTCAGAATTATCGAGCAGTACTTC | CASSSHRVRIIEQYF
TRBJ1-5 | many | TRBV11-2 | 14 | NA | TGTGCCAGCAGCCCAGACGGAAGCAATCAGCCCCAGCATTTT | CASSPDGSNQPQHF
TRBJ2-7 | few | TRBV4-1 | 13 | TRBD2 | TGCGCCAGCAGCCGGGAGGGCCGGTACGAGCAGTACTTC | CASSREGRYEQYF
TRBJ1-6 | NA | TRBV6-1 | 17 | NA | TGTGCCGGACGGACAATACTAAAGGGACGGCGAAATTCACCCCTCCACTTT | CAGRTILKGRRNSPLHF
TRBJ2-3 | once | TRBV12-3/TRBV12-4 | 16 | TRBD1 | TGTGCCAGCAGTTGGGGGACAGGAGGGTACACAGATACGCAGTATTTT | CASSWGTGGYTDTQYF
TRBJ2-1 | few | TRBV7-9 | 13 | NA | TGTGCCAGCAGCTTATCGATTGCTAATGAGCGGTTCTTC | CASSLSIANERFF
TRBJ2-5 | many | TRBV28 | 16 | NA | TGTGCCAGCAGTCGACCGACATACTTGGGGCGAGAGACCCAGTACTTC | CASSRPTYLGRETQYF
TRBJ2-5 | many | TRBV30 | 14 | TRBD1 | TGTGCCTACCTCCCCGGGACAGGGAAAGAGACCCAGTACTTC | CAYLPGTGKETQYF
TRBJ2-7 | many | TRBV5-8 | 15 | TRBD1 | TGTGCCAGCACAGGTCTACAGGGGTCCCCCTACGAGCAGTACTTC | CASTGLQGSPYEQYF
TRBJ1-5 | NA | TRBV5-1 | 14 | NA | TGCGCCAGCAGCTGGGCCGATCCTTCGGGGCCCCAGCATTTT | CASSWADPSGPQHF
TRBJ2-1 | NA | TRBV10-1 | 13 | TRBD2 | TGCGCCAGCAGTCACGGGACTAACGATGAGCAGTTCTTC | CASSHGTNDEQFF
TRBJ2-2 | many | TRBV28 | 16 | NA | TGTGCCAGCAGTTTCGTTGGGGGCGCGGACACCGGGGAGCTGTTTTTT | CASSFVGGADTGELFF